These T cell receptor beta chains were read from a single sample in a study of CD8 T cells in Susac syndrome. Via MiXCR, TCRdb re-called the immunoSEQ multiplex PCR reads, giving one row per CDR3 protein. The sample comprises about 120,000 distinct CDR3 sequences, around 90% of which are singletons, and roughly 0.14% rests with the top ten. The source material was CD4+ T cells from PBMCs. Receptor source: a human donor in good health. CDR3s include the opening cysteine and the closing phenylalanine or tryptophan. D genes are given only for firm matches. The size entry is marked missing in some rows and otherwise reads once, few, many or a size class.

V gene	J gene	D gene	clone size	CDR3 protein	CDR3 DNA
TRBV7-9	TRBJ2-7	-	-	CASSSPTEQYF	TGTGCCAGCAGCTCCCCGACAGAGCAGTACTTC
TRBV7-7	TRBJ2-1	TRBD2	-	CASSFGGRELISEQFF	TGTGCCAGCAGCTTTGGCGGGAGGGAGTTGATATCTGAGCAGTTCTTC
TRBV27	TRBJ2-7	-	-	CASSPLGRAYEQYF	TGTGCCAGCAGTCCCCTGGGCAGGGCCTACGAGCAGTACTTC
TRBV19	TRBJ1-6	TRBD1	-	CASSIGWATGTSPLHF	TGTGCCAGTAGCATAGGATGGGCGACAGGGACATCACCCCTCCACTTT
TRBV3-1	TRBJ2-5	TRBD2	-	CASSSERRGQETQYF	TGTGCCAGCAGCTCCGAGAGGCGGGGGCAAGAGACCCAGTACTTC
TRBV19	TRBJ2-7	-	-	CASSIGVGQAEGEQYF	TGTGCCAGTAGTATAGGGGTCGGCCAGGCGGAGGGCGAGCAGTACTTC
TRBV12-3/TRBV12-4	TRBJ2-2	-	once	CASSEPGLRGGELFF	TGTGCCAGCAGCGAACCGGGCCTGAGGGGCGGGGAGCTGTTTTTT
TRBV9	TRBJ2-3	-	-	CASTSAVFNTDTQYF	TGTGCCAGCACCTCGGCGGTTTTCAACACAGATACGCAGTATTTT
TRBV7-2	TRBJ1-5	-	-	CASSQALAGNQPQHF	TGTGCCAGCAGCCAGGCCCTGGCCGGCAATCAGCCCCAGCATTTT
TRBV20-1	TRBJ2-2	TRBD1	-	CSARDPVQGNGELFF	TGCAGTGCTAGAGATCCCGTACAGGGGAACGGGGAGCTGTTTTTT
TRBV5-8	TRBJ1-2	-	once	CASRPEGPRGYTF	TGTGCCAGCAGACCTGAAGGGCCTAGGGGCTACACCTTC
TRBV5-1	TRBJ1-5	TRBD1	once	CASSLTGGGQPQHF	TGCGCCAGCAGTCTTACAGGGGGAGGTCAGCCCCAGCATTTT
TRBV30	TRBJ2-3	-	-	CAWRRRDTQYF	TGTGCCTGGAGAAGGCGAGATACGCAGTATTTT
TRBV7-2	TRBJ1-6	TRBD1	-	CASRHGTGNSPLHF	TGTGCCAGCCGCCACGGGACAGGCAATTCACCCCTCCACTTT
TRBV7-2	TRBJ2-7	TRBD1	-	CASSLLGTGNEQYF	TGTGCCAGCAGCCTACTGGGGACAGGGAACGAGCAGTACTTC
TRBV12-3/TRBV12-4	TRBJ2-5	TRBD1	-	CASRGTGGETQYF	TGTGCCAGCAGGGGGACAGGAGGGGAGACCCAGTACTTC
TRBV29-1	TRBJ1-4	-	-	CSVGKQGRGEKLFF	TGCAGCGTGGGAAAACAGGGTCGAGGGGAAAAACTGTTTTTT
TRBV7-2	TRBJ2-5	-	-	CASSLYRTQETQYF	TGTGCCAGCAGCTTGTACAGGACCCAAGAGACCCAGTACTTC
TRBV6-1	TRBJ1-1	-	-	CASSEITSNTEAFF	TGTGCCAGCAGTGAAATTACCTCAAACACTGAAGCTTTCTTT
TRBV5-1	TRBJ2-5	-	-	CASSLVGSLQETQYF	TGCGCCAGCAGCTTGGTAGGGAGCCTCCAAGAGACCCAGTACTTC
TRBV20-1	TRBJ2-1	-	-	CSARGPVYNEQFF	TGCAGTGCTAGAGGCCCCGTGTACAATGAGCAGTTCTTC
TRBV5-1	TRBJ2-5	TRBD2	-	CASSLAPSGTSQETQYF	TGCGCCAGCAGCTTGGCTCCTAGCGGTACCTCCCAAGAGACCCAGTACTTC
TRBV6-2/TRBV6-3	TRBJ2-2	TRBD2	-	CASSYSTTSGEPTEPNTGELFF	TGTGCCAGCAGTTACTCGACCACTAGCGGGGAGCCGACGGAGCCGAACACCGGGGAGCTGTTTTTT
TRBV4-3	TRBJ2-5	-	-	CASSQGLEQAGQETQYF	TGCGCCAGCAGCCAAGGACTGGAGCAGGCCGGCCAAGAGACCCAGTACTTC
TRBV27	TRBJ2-3	-	-	CASSSNPHTDTQYF	TGTGCCAGCAGTAGCAACCCACACACAGATACGCAGTATTTT
TRBV20-1	TRBJ2-5	TRBD2	-	CSARDPSGGKETQYF	TGCAGTGCTAGAGACCCTAGCGGCGGGAAAGAGACCCAGTACTTC
TRBV7-9	TRBJ2-7	-	-	CASRPDSSSYEQYF	TGTGCCAGCAGGCCCGACTCGAGCTCCTACGAGCAGTACTTC
TRBV6-1	TRBJ2-7	TRBD1	-	CASSGEQGDEQYF	TGTGCCAGCAGTGGGGAGCAGGGGGACGAGCAGTACTTC
TRBV7-2	TRBJ1-2	-	-	CASSLDGAVYGYTF	TGTGCCAGCAGCTTAGATGGGGCGGTGTATGGCTACACCTTC
TRBV2	TRBJ1-1	-	-	CASSPAPTTEAFF	TGTGCCAGCAGCCCCGCTCCGACCACTGAAGCTTTCTTT
TRBV7-9	TRBJ2-1	-	once	CASSLTQGDNEQFF	TGTGCCAGCAGCTTAACGCAGGGTGACAATGAGCAGTTCTTC
TRBV5-6	TRBJ2-1	-	-	CASSWGYSQIYNEQFF	TGTGCCAGCAGCTGGGGATACAGTCAAATTTACAATGAGCAGTTCTTC
TRBV7-9	TRBJ2-2	-	-	CASSLLMRDTGELFF	TGTGCCAGCAGCTTATTAATGAGGGACACCGGGGAGCTGTTTTTT
TRBV5-1	TRBJ2-5	-	-	CASSLAGPPGETQYF	TGCGCCAGCAGCTTGGCGGGGCCACCGGGCGAGACCCAGTACTTC
TRBV7-2	TRBJ2-1	-	-	CASSHGVGGVGNYNEQFF	TGTGCCAGCAGCCACGGGGTAGGAGGGGTAGGCAACTACAATGAGCAGTTCTTC
TRBV12-3/TRBV12-4	TRBJ2-7	TRBD2	-	CASSSTSGVEEQYF	TGTGCCAGCAGTTCCACTAGCGGGGTTGAGGAGCAGTACTTC
TRBV18	TRBJ1-5	-	-	CASQGELSSNQPQHF	TGTGCCAGCCAGGGAGAACTGTCCAGCAATCAGCCCCAGCATTTT
TRBV14	TRBJ2-1	-	once	CASSQEGTAGRNEQFF	TGTGCCAGCAGCCAAGAAGGCACAGCCGGTCGGAATGAGCAGTTCTTC
TRBV5-1	TRBJ1-1	-	-	CASTVATNTEAFF	TGCGCCAGCACCGTCGCGACGAACACTGAAGCTTTCTTT
TRBV20-1	TRBJ1-2	-	-	CSARDRAGVRGYTF	TGCAGTGCTAGAGACCGGGCAGGGGTGAGAGGCTACACCTTC
TRBV5-1	TRBJ2-7	-	-	CASSLASGSGYEQYF	TGCGCCAGCAGCTTGGCGTCGGGAAGTGGCTACGAGCAGTACTTC
TRBV9	TRBJ2-5	-	-	CASSEQVQETQYF	TGTGCCAGCAGCGAACAGGTCCAAGAGACCCAGTACTTC
TRBV4-3	TRBJ1-2	TRBD1	-	CASSQEGGRSLNGYTF	TGCGCCAGCAGCCAAGAAGGGGGCAGAAGCTTAAATGGCTACACCTTC
TRBV6-2/TRBV6-3	TRBJ2-7	TRBD2	-	CASREASGPYEQYF	TGTGCCAGCAGGGAGGCTAGCGGGCCCTACGAGCAGTACTTC
TRBV2	TRBJ1-5	TRBD1	-	CASTKTGDQPQHF	TGTGCCAGCACCAAGACAGGGGATCAGCCCCAGCATTTT
TRBV9	TRBJ1-1	-	-	CASSVEGGGTEAFF	TGTGCCAGCAGCGTAGAGGGGGGCGGCACTGAAGCTTTCTTT
TRBV20-1	TRBJ2-1	TRBD2	once	CSARPEGTSGRANEQFF	TGCAGTGCTAGACCCGAGGGGACTAGCGGGAGGGCAAATGAGCAGTTCTTC
TRBV5-1	TRBJ1-2	-	-	CASSLDGGGYGYTF	TGCGCCAGCAGCTTGGATGGGGGCGGCTATGGCTACACCTTC
TRBV7-9	TRBJ1-4	-	-	CASSTPRDEKLFF	TGTGCCAGCAGCACCCCGAGGGATGAAAAACTGTTTTTT
TRBV7-9	TRBJ2-5	TRBD1	-	CASSFRGQGTETQYF	TGTGCCAGCAGCTTCCGAGGACAGGGGACGGAGACCCAGTACTTC
TRBV3-1	TRBJ1-5	-	-	CASSQDHRISNQPQHF	TGTGCCAGCAGCCAAGACCACCGGATTAGCAATCAGCCCCAGCATTTT
TRBV3-1	TRBJ1-1	-	-	CASSFGLGGRNTEAFF	TGTGCCAGCAGCTTTGGGTTGGGCGGACGGAACACTGAAGCTTTCTTT
TRBV20-1	TRBJ1-6	-	-	CSARDSHRAHNSPLHF	TGCAGTGCTAGGGATTCCCACAGGGCGCATAATTCACCCCTCCACTTT
TRBV18	TRBJ2-1	TRBD2	-	CASSPDGGSPSGEQFF	TGTGCCAGCTCACCAGACGGGGGGAGTCCTTCTGGTGAGCAGTTCTTC
TRBV7-2	TRBJ2-2	-	-	CASTRVADLPGELFF	TGTGCCAGCACCAGGGTAGCCGACCTTCCCGGGGAGCTGTTTTTT
TRBV20-1	TRBJ2-5	-	-	CSAPQGGETQYF	TGCAGTGCTCCACAGGGAGGGGAGACCCAGTACTTC
TRBV7-9	TRBJ2-1	-	-	CASGGTSNEQFF	TGTGCCAGCGGGGGGACCTCCAATGAGCAGTTCTTC